This entry describes one T cell receptor (beta chain). CDR1 is SNHLY, CDR2 FYNNEI, per germline. V lost 6 bases and J lost 2; bases outside the gene matches: 6. The CDR3 covers 14 residues. Measured with immunoSEQ multiplex PCR; TCRdb has only the in-frame clones, and not every one. Of 150,000 to 250,000 clones in the sample, about 85% were seen once. This sample is part of a study of blood T cell repertoires in COVID-19. This chain connects TRBV2 to TRBJ2-7; 8 bases map to TRBD1. The TCR originated in a woman aged 25 to 39 who had recovered from COVID-19. Material: PBMCs or T cells enriched from blood (not recorded which). The CDR3 DNA sequence: TGTGCCAGCAGAGCACAGGGGGGAACCTACGAGCAGTACTTC. It yields the protein CASRAQGGTYEQYF.